Listed below are T cell receptor beta chains from one sample, sequenced in a study of vaccination and CD4 T cells after COVID-19. No antigens are known for them. TCRdb passed the PCR reads through MiXCR, listing each CDR3 protein once. In the table there are more than 10,000 distinct CDR3 sequences, 54% of which are singletons. The sequenced sample was cultured CD4+ T cells from blood, obtained after SARS-CoV-2 vaccination. Receptors were obtained from a human donor with COVID-19. Both conserved end residues are part of each CDR3. D genes are given only for firm matches. Part of the rows lack a size; the others show once, few, many or a class for expanded clones.

j_gene,v_gene,abundance,d_gene,CDR3nt,CDR3aa
TRBJ2-7,TRBV5-1,.,.,TGCGCCAGCAGCACCGGCGGGACCGACGAGCAGTACTTC,CASSTGGTDEQYF
TRBJ2-3,TRBV7-2,few,TRBD2,TGTGCCAGCAGCGTGCAGCGGGGGGGAGATACGCAGTATTTT,CASSVQRGGDTQYF
TRBJ1-3,TRBV20-1,.,.,TGCAGTGCTAGAGATGTCAACTATGGAAACACCATATATTTT,CSARDVNYGNTIYF
TRBJ2-7,TRBV20-1,.,.,TGCAGTGCTAGGTACGAAGGGAAATCCTACGAGCAGTACTTC,CSARYEGKSYEQYF
TRBJ1-2,TRBV20-1,.,TRBD1,TGCAGTGCTAGGTCGACAGGGGCTAACTATGGCTACACCTTC,CSARSTGANYGYTF
TRBJ2-5,TRBV11-2,once,.,TGTGCCAGCAGCCAAAATAGGGGAGGACAAGAGACCCAGTACTTC,CASSQNRGGQETQYF
TRBJ2-3,TRBV19,.,.,TGTGCCAGCTGCCTCGGGGGTACAGATACGCAGTATTTT,CASCLGGTDTQYF
TRBJ2-5,TRBV7-3,few,.,TGTGCCAGCAGCCCCGGCAGTCAAGAGACCCAGTACTTC,CASSPGSQETQYF
TRBJ2-4,TRBV19,.,TRBD1,TGTGCCAGTACCCACAGGGGGGTCAAAAACATTCAGTACTTC,CASTHRGVKNIQYF
TRBJ2-7,TRBV20-1,few,.,TGCAGTGCTAGTCTACAGCCCCACGAGCAGTACTTC,CSASLQPHEQYF
TRBJ2-7,TRBV19,few,.,TGTGCCAGTACGCCAGGACACGCGAGGGAGTACGAGCAGTACTTC,CASTPGHAREYEQYF
TRBJ1-3,TRBV6-1,.,.,TGTGCCAGCAGTGAGGTCGGGGGTAAGACCATATATTTT,CASSEVGGKTIYF
TRBJ2-2,TRBV6-2/TRBV6-3,.,TRBD2,TGTGCCGCGGGGGGATTCGGGGAGCTGTTTTTT,CAAGGFGELFF
TRBJ1-1,TRBV27,few,.,TGTGCCAGCAGTCACCTACAGGGTGCGGCTTTCTTT,CASSHLQGAAFF
TRBJ1-1,TRBV12-3/TRBV12-4,.,.,TGTGCCAGCAACTCCCACCGACAGAACACTGAAGCTTTCTTT,CASNSHRQNTEAFF
TRBJ2-1,TRBV15,.,.,TGTGCCACCAGCAGAGATTTAAGGACAGATTACAATGAGCAGTTCTTC,CATSRDLRTDYNEQFF
TRBJ1-6,TRBV19,few,TRBD1,TGTGCCAGTAGTCTCACCCCGACAGGGCGGACACCCCTCCACTTT,CASSLTPTGRTPLHF
TRBJ1-2,TRBV11-3,.,.,TGTGCCAGCAGCTTAGGGGGCACCACTCCGAGGGGCTACACCTTC,CASSLGGTTPRGYTF
TRBJ1-5,TRBV7-2,.,.,TGTGCCAGCAGCCCCGACGGGGGTCGCAATCAGCCCCAGCATTTT,CASSPDGGRNQPQHF
TRBJ1-5,TRBV12-3/TRBV12-4,.,TRBD1,TGTGCCAGCAGTTTGGGACAGTACAATCAGCCCCAGCATTTT,CASSLGQYNQPQHF
TRBJ1-5,TRBV20-1,.,.,TGCAGTGCTAGCCCAGATCAGCCCCAGCATTTT,CSASPDQPQHF
TRBJ2-1,TRBV6-5,.,TRBD2,TGTGCCAGCAGTTACTCACGTAGCGGGGTGGGAAACAATGAGCAGTTCTTC,CASSYSRSGVGNNEQFF
TRBJ2-2,TRBV6-1,.,.,TGTGCCAGCAGTCGAAACACCGGGGAGCTGTTTTTT,CASSRNTGELFF
TRBJ2-7,TRBV6-5,.,TRBD1,TGTGCCAGCAGTTACCGAGGACAGGGGGTCTACGAGCAGTACTTC,CASSYRGQGVYEQYF
TRBJ1-5,TRBV6-2/TRBV6-3,.,.,TGTGCCAGCAGTTATGGCGGGATATTCGGCAATCAGCCCCAGCATTTT,CASSYGGIFGNQPQHF
TRBJ1-1,TRBV19,few,TRBD1,TGTGCCAGTAACGACAGGGTGACTGAAGCTTTCTTT,CASNDRVTEAFF
TRBJ2-5,TRBV6-1,.,TRBD1,TGTGCCAGCGGGACAGCCTCAGAGACCCAGTACTTC,CASGTASETQYF
TRBJ2-2,TRBV7-9,few,TRBD1,TGTGCCAGCAGCCCACAGGGGGCCGGGGAGCTGTTTTTT,CASSPQGAGELFF
TRBJ1-1,TRBV20-1,few,.,TGCAGTGCTAGTCGGTCGGCTAACACTGAAGCTTTCTTT,CSASRSANTEAFF
TRBJ1-2,TRBV30,few,.,TGTGCCTGGAGTACACCCAGGAGTCCGCGCTTC,CAWSTPRSPRF
TRBJ1-6,TRBV6-1,few,.,TGTGCCAGCAGTCCAACTTTGGACTTTAATTCACCCCTCCACTTT,CASSPTLDFNSPLHF
TRBJ1-2,TRBV10-2,.,.,TGCGCCAGCCAGATGGGGGGCGAGCATGGCTACACCTTC,CASQMGGEHGYTF
TRBJ1-5,TRBV19,.,.,TGTGCCAGTAGTATAGGGTTAGGTACCGGTCATCAGCCCCAGCATTTT,CASSIGLGTGHQPQHF
TRBJ1-2,TRBV2,.,.,TGTGCCAGCGGGGGGCGGCTTCTTGGCTACACCTTC,CASGGRLLGYTF
TRBJ2-5,TRBV6-5,few,TRBD1,TGTGCCAGCAGTTACCCACACAGGGGGGAGGCAGAGACCCAGTACTTC,CASSYPHRGEAETQYF
TRBJ1-2,TRBV28,.,.,TGTGCCAGCAGTCAACGGGGCTATGGCTACACCTTC,CASSQRGYGYTF
TRBJ1-3,TRBV6-1,.,.,TGTGCCAGCAGTACTACATCTGGAAACACCATATATTTT,CASSTTSGNTIYF
TRBJ1-6,TRBV7-2,.,.,TGTGCCAGCAGCCTATCACAGGGTTATTCACCCCTCCACTTT,CASSLSQGYSPLHF
TRBJ1-5,TRBV21-1,few,.,TGTGCCAGCAGCATAACGCCAGGGTGTCATCAGCCCCAGCATTTT,CASSITPGCHQPQHF
TRBJ1-5,TRBV19,few,.,TGTGCCAGTAGTAACGGCGGGACAAATAGCAATCAGCCCCAGCATTTT,CASSNGGTNSNQPQHF
TRBJ2-3,TRBV15,.,TRBD1,TGTGCCACCAGCAAAGGGGGCAGCACAGATACGCAGTATTTT,CATSKGGSTDTQYF
TRBJ1-2,TRBV7-2,few,.,TGTGCCAGCAGATATTTACAGGGTTCGTCCTATGGCTACACCTTC,CASRYLQGSSYGYTF
TRBJ2-5,TRBV10-1,.,.,TGCGCCAGCAGTGGGGGCGAGACCCAGTACTTC,CASSGGETQYF
TRBJ1-2,TRBV2,.,TRBD1,TGTGCCAGCAGCGACAGGGAAACTAACTATGGCTACACCTTC,CASSDRETNYGYTF
TRBJ2-6,TRBV30,.,.,TGTGCCTGGAGTACGACAACACTTGGGGCCAACGTCCTGACTTTC,CAWSTTTLGANVLTF
TRBJ2-3,TRBV20-1,few,TRBD2,TGCAGTGCTAAGCCCCGCGGGGGTATCACAGATACGCAGTATTTT,CSAKPRGGITDTQYF
TRBJ2-1,TRBV6-5,few,.,TGTGCCAGCAGTTTTGAGCTAGCCTACAATGAGCAGTTCTTC,CASSFELAYNEQFF
TRBJ2-4,TRBV11-3,.,.,TGTGCCAGCAGCTTGTACAGTAAAAACATTCAGTACTTC,CASSLYSKNIQYF
TRBJ1-6,TRBV20-1,few,.,TGCAGTGCTAGTCTAGATCAGGGGAGTTCACCCCTCCACTTT,CSASLDQGSSPLHF
TRBJ1-6,TRBV27,few,.,TGTGCCAGCAGTTTATTCAGGGCCGGTAATTCACCCCTCCACTTT,CASSLFRAGNSPLHF
TRBJ1-2,TRBV6-5,few,.,TGTGCCAGCAGTTACACCTCGGGAGGGAAGGACTATGGCTACACCTTC,CASSYTSGGKDYGYTF
TRBJ1-1,TRBV20-1,.,.,TGCAGTGTCGTGGGGCAGGGGCACACTGAAGCTTTCTTT,CSVVGQGHTEAFF
TRBJ2-5,TRBV6-5,few,.,TGTGCCAGCAGTTACGCGGCAGGGAGTGTCGAGACCCAGTACTTC,CASSYAAGSVETQYF
TRBJ1-4,TRBV7-2,.,.,TGTGCCAGCAGCTCCCTCAGGGGTGAAAAACTGTTTTTT,CASSSLRGEKLFF
TRBJ1-2,TRBV6-1,.,TRBD1,TGTGCCAGCAGTCCCGGACAGGCCTATGGCTACACCTTC,CASSPGQAYGYTF
TRBJ2-5,TRBV20-1,.,TRBD2,TGCAGTGCTAGTCGGCCGGGAGGCTCTGAGACCCAGTACTTC,CSASRPGGSETQYF
TRBJ2-3,TRBV7-2,.,.,TGTGCCAGCAGCCAGTCGCGGAGCCGGGGTGGAGATACGCAGTATTTT,CASSQSRSRGGDTQYF
TRBJ1-1,TRBV29-1,.,.,TGCAGCGTGAAGAACACTGAAGCTTTCTTT,CSVKNTEAFF
TRBJ2-5,TRBV29-1,.,.,TGCAGCGTTGCGCCAAAAGAGACCCAGTACTTC,CSVAPKETQYF